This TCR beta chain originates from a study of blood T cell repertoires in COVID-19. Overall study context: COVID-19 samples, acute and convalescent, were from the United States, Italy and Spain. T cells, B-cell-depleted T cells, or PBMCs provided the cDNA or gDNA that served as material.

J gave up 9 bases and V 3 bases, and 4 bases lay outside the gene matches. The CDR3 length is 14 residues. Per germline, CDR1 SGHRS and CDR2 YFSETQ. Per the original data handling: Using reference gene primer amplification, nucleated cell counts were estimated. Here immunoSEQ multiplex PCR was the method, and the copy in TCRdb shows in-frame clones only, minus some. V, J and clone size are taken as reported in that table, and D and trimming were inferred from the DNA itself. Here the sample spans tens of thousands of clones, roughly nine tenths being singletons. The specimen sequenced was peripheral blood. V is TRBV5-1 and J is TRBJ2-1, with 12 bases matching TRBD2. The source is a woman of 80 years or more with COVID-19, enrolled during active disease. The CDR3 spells CASSSGLAGGEQFF. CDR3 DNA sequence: TGCGCCAGCAGCTCGGGACTAGCGGGCGGTGAGCAGTTCTTC.